These 18 T cell receptor beta chains share one sample of origin, sequenced in a study of blood T cell repertoires in COVID-19 (dated by TCRdb to 2020 to 2021). To prepare the library, the immunoSEQ multiplex PCR assay was applied. Drawn from immuneACCESS, this table holds only the in-frame rearrangements with V and J called that TCRdb kept. Clones are partly lost; checked studies trace under half to an unresolved V gene and leave the rest unexplained. Recorded for this sample are roughly 320,000 clones; 90% of them occurred a single time. Together, the top ten hold roughly 6.3% of the sample. The sample taken for sequencing was peripheral blood. Source of these receptors: a woman aged 50 to 65 with COVID-19, enrolled during active disease.

The gene calls are TRBV9 and TRBJ2-1; D possibly corresponds to TRBD2 (7 bases). Looked up from germline, CDR1 is SGDLS and CDR2 is YYNGEE. The CDR3 has 15 amino acids. Deletions cut 4 bases from V and 0 bases from J, with 11 bases between. This chain's CDR3 is CASSLRGASYNEQFF. CDR3 in DNA: TGTGCCAGCAGCCTCCGGGGGGCCTCCTACAATGAGCAGTTCTTC.

The gene calls are TRBV9 and TRBJ1-5; D is ambiguous. CDR1 and CDR2 (germline): SGDLS, YYNGEE. V was clipped by 1 base and J by 0 bases, with 8 bases between them. The CDR3 covers 15 residues. Here the CDR3 reads CASSVSPYSNQPQHF. CDR3 in DNA: TGTGCCAGCAGCGTAAGCCCTTATAGCAATCAGCCCCAGCATTTT.

This clone was seen just once. V and J are TRBV5-1 and TRBJ2-7, with D perhaps matching TRBD2 (5 bases). Trimming took off 0 bases at V and 4 bases at J, with 8 bases between the two ends. CDR3 length: 13 amino acids. Germline V lookup: CDR1 SGHRS, CDR2 YFSETQ. CDR3: CASSLAGSYEQYF. CDR3 bases: TGCGCCAGCAGCTTGGCGGGGAGTTACGAGCAGTACTTC.

The rearrangement links TRBV27 to TRBJ1-1, with D possibly being TRBD1 (6 bases). Germline lookup yields CDR1 MNHEY and CDR2 SMNVEV (reference sequence). The CDR3 is 19 amino acids. Trimming took off 5 bases at V and 0 bases at J, with 25 bases between the two ends. In DNA, the CDR3 is TGTGCCAGCAGTCCCTCGCTGGGACACCCGTCGGCGATGAACACTGAAGCTTTCTTT. Its protein is CASSPSLGHPSAMNTEAFF.

J is TRBJ2-2 and V is TRBV6-6; TRBD2 matches 14 bases. V shed 5 bases, J shed 4 bases, and the junction held 9 bases outside the gene matches. The CDR3 loop spans 18 amino acids. Germline assignment: CDR1 MNHNY and CDR2 SVGAGI (reference sequence). CDR3 amino acids: CASSRTSGRSAGTGELFF. The CDR3 nucleotides are TGTGCCAGCAGTCGGACTAGCGGGAGGTCGGCGGGCACCGGGGAGCTGTTTTTT.

The chain's CDR3 is CAWSVGELLNSPLHF. In DNA form, the CDR3 reads TGTGCCTGGAGTGTGGGCGAATTACTCAATTCACCCCTCCACTTT. This sequence joins TRBV30 and TRBJ1-6; D is unclear. Germline CDR1 reads GTSNPN; CDR2 reads SVGIG (reference sequence). The CDR3 contains 15 residues. Between the trimmed V and J ends, which lost 0 bases and 7 bases, there was a span of 13 bases.

The chain uses TRBV21-1 and TRBJ2-7; the listed D gene, TRBD2, was not tested against the DNA. TRBV21-1 is a pseudogene segment. This CDR3 has 14 amino acids. The CDR3 loop reads CASSNRESSYEQYF. The CDR3 DNA follows: TGTGCCAGCAGCAATCGGGAATCCTCCTACGAGCAGTACTTC.

The gene calls are TRBV24-1 and TRBJ1-5, with a possible D match to TRBD1 (6 bases). Trimming took off 7 bases at V and 0 bases at J, with 12 bases between the two ends. The CDR3 extends over 15 amino acids. CDR1 is KGHDR, CDR2 SFDVKD, per germline. The CDR3 DNA is TGTGCCACCAGAGCGGACAGACCTAGCAATCAGCCCCAGCATTTT. This sequence encodes CATRADRPSNQPQHF.

This chain joins TRBV5-1 and TRBJ2-5; D is perhaps TRBD2 (5 bases). CDR3 length equals 15 residues. The germline CDR1 and CDR2 sequences are SGHRS and YFSETQ. Trimming cost V 0 bases and J 1 base, with 10 bases left between them. CDR3 region: CASSLATGFQETQYF. In DNA, the CDR3 is TGCGCCAGCAGCTTGGCCACGGGGTTCCAAGAGACCCAGTACTTC.

V is TRBV6-4 and J is TRBJ2-3; D not certain. The CDR3 is 14 residues long. Trimming left V 2 bases short and J 11 bases short, with 17 bases between. CDR1 MRHNA and CDR2 SNTAGT come from the germline V gene. The CDR3 sequence is CASSDGGAYLRQYF. The DNA of the CDR3 is TGTGCCAGCAGTGACGGCGGTGCGTATTTGAGGCAGTATTTT.

The V gene is TRBV11-1, the J gene TRBJ1-1; 8 bases map to TRBD1. The junction had 9 bases not matched to a gene; V was cut back by 3 bases and J by 6 bases. Germline CDR1 and CDR2: SGHAT and FQDESV (reference sequence). This CDR3 spans 15 amino acids. The chain's CDR3 is CASSFHPDRGAEAFF. The CDR3, as DNA: TGTGCCAGCAGCTTTCATCCCGACAGGGGAGCTGAAGCTTTCTTT.

The V and J genes are TRBV25-1 and TRBJ2-7, with D tentatively TRBD1 (6 bases). The CDR3 consists of 16 residues. V was cut by 3 bases and J by 5 bases, with 20 bases left in between. The germline gives CDR1 MGHDK, CDR2 SYGVNS. CDR3 nucleotide sequence: TGTGCCAGCAGTGACCCCGCCCGTACAGGGAAGGACGAGCAGTACTTC. Translating gives CASSDPARTGKDEQYF.

J is TRBJ2-2 and V is TRBV7-9, with D perhaps TRBD1 (5 bases). Per germline, CDR1 SEHNR and CDR2 FQNEAQ (reference sequence). This CDR3 region has 19 residues. V was cut by 5 bases and J by 2 bases, with 24 bases left in between. The CDR3 DNA follows: TGTGCCAGCAGCCGTTCGCTCTTACTCCGACAGACCAACACCGGGGAGCTGTTTTTT. This sequence encodes CASSRSLLLRQTNTGELFF.

V is TRBV2 and J is TRBJ1-2; no clear D. Trimming shortened V by 6 bases and J by 6 bases, and 11 bases separated the two germline ends. Germline-derived CDR1 and CDR2 are SNHLY and FYNNEI. CDR3 size: 12 residues. This CDR3 is CASRGDKHGYTF. The CDR3 coding sequence is TGTGCCAGCAGGGGCGACAAGCATGGCTACACCTTC.

V gene TRBV7-9 combines with J gene TRBJ2-3; D is perhaps TRBD2 (6 bases). This CDR3 has 13 amino acids. V was clipped by 5 bases and J by 9 bases, with 15 bases between them. Germline CDR1 is SEHNR and CDR2 is FQNEAQ (reference sequence). In nucleotides, the CDR3 is TGTGCCAGCAGCCCTATGAGTGCGGGGACGCAGTATTTT. Residues: CASSPMSAGTQYF.

A note on this clone: The same CDR3 also results from other DNA sequences found in this sample. V usage is TRBV6-5 and J usage is TRBJ1-5, with TRBD1 matching 7 bases. V trimming: 5 bases; J trimming: 2 bases; junction bases outside the gene matches: 6. The CDR3 is 15 amino acids. Germline values: CDR1 MNHEY, CDR2 SVGAGI. The chain's CDR3 is CASSPDRAGNQPQHF. In DNA form, the CDR3 reads TGTGCCAGCAGTCCCGACAGGGCTGGCAATCAGCCCCAGCATTTT.

This chain joins TRBV2 and TRBJ2-1; 7 bases match TRBD2. The ends lost 6 bases at V and 0 bases at J; junction bases unmatched: 2. The CDR3 spans 14 residues. In germline, CDR1 is SNHLY, CDR2 FYNNEI. The chain's CDR3 is CASRGGGSYNEQFF. The CDR3 DNA reads TGTGCCAGCAGGGGCGGGGGCTCCTACAATGAGCAGTTCTTC.

The chain couples TRBV24-1 to TRBJ2-7; 12 bases are shared with TRBD2. Germline V lookup: CDR1 KGHDR, CDR2 SFDVKD. This CDR3 is built from 17 residues. V lost 4 bases and J lost 1; bases outside the gene matches: 7. The chain's CDR3 is CATSDRGLAGRSYEQYF. Here the CDR3 DNA reads TGTGCCACCAGTGACCGAGGACTAGCGGGAAGGTCCTACGAGCAGTACTTC.